This TCR beta chain was identified during a study of cytomegalovirus exposure and HLA in healthy donors. Study results and limitations: Researchers catalogued some 160 TCR beta chains as cytomegalovirus-associated. TCR sequences were mostly rare, though some public TCRs occurred in many donors.

The CDR3 extends over 17 amino acids. Germline CDR1 and CDR2: SGHNT and YENEEA. Trimming cost V 4 bases and J 3 bases; bases outside gene matches: 11. The primer mix had 60 Vbeta and 13 Jbeta primers. The authors' processing: Around 12 million of roughly 81 million unique TCR beta chains were shared, per a later count. This table comes from immunoSEQ multiplex PCR, and its TCRdb copy is limited to in-frame clones, with some not included. V and J calls and clone size are given by that table; D and trimming were obtained from the DNA. The sample lists around 100,000 clones; around 82% were seen once. Details on this clone: Its matching antigen is unknown.

The specimen was PBMCs. The TCR was taken from a woman between 25 and 40 years old in good health and CMV-seropositive. This chain links TRBV11-3 with TRBJ2-5, with TRBD1 identical over 10 bases. The CDR3 bases are TGTGCCAGCAGCTCCCATTTCCGGGACAGGGGTGAAGAGACCCAGTACTTC. Translated, it gives CASSSHFRDRGEETQYF.